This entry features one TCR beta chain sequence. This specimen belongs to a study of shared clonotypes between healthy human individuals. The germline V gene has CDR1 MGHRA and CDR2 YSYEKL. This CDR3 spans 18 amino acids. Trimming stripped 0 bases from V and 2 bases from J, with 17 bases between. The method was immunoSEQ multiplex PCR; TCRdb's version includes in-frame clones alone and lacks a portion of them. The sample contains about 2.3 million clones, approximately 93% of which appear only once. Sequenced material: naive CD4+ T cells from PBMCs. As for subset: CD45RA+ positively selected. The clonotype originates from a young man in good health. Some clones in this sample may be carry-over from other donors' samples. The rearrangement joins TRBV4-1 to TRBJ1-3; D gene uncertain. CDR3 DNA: TGCGCCAGCAGCCAAGATAATCTCGGCGGCCGCGCTGGAAACACCATATATTTT. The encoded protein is CASSQDNLGGRAGNTIYF.